This T cell receptor beta chain emerged from a study of cytomegalovirus exposure and HLA in healthy donors. General observations from the study: In a later analysis, at a false discovery rate of 0.05, about 17,000 TCR beta sequences matched HLA alleles.

It was with 60 Vbeta and 13 Jbeta primers that the PCR ran. Produced via immunoSEQ multiplex PCR; TCRdb's table is partial and in-frame only. This table holds under 200,000 clones, around 82% found once. On this clone itself: Its antigen remains unknown.

The clonotype originates from a woman in her 30s in good health and CMV-seropositive. The sample was PBMCs.

The CDR3 DNA reads as TGTGCCAGTAGTCAGGGGAGGGGGTTGGGCACCGGGGAGCTGTTTTTT. The encoded protein is CASSQGRGLGTGELFF. The genes are TRBV19 and TRBJ2-2; D may be TRBD2 (7 bases). Trimming removed 5 bases from V and 4 bases from J, with 17 bases in between. There are 16 residues in the CDR3. Germline CDR1 LNHDA, CDR2 SQIVND (reference sequence).